This entry is about one T cell receptor (beta chain). No antigen is known for it. The data belong to a study of monozygotic twins with inflammatory bowel disease. Study-wide results and limits: Variability may have been added to patient repertoires by differing immunosuppressive treatments.

With the 5' RACE reads reprocessed, TCRdb shows one record per CDR3 protein and no DNA. This sample's table reports around 370,000 distinct CDR3 sequences. The CDR3 has 13 residues. Sequencing was done on a sample of blood. The receptor's source is a human donor with ulcerative colitis or Crohn's disease, or a healthy co-twin of an affected twin (not recorded which). This chain uses TRBV12-3 or TRBV12-4 with TRBJ1-1; TCRdb calls TRBD1, which cannot be checked without DNA. CDR3 sequence: CASRLLGGVGAFF.